Following are 23 T cell receptor beta chains from one sample sequenced in a study of T cells after yellow fever vaccination. Using its own MiXCR run on the 5' RACE reads, TCRdb lists one record per CDR3 protein. The sample lists under 300,000 distinct CDR3 sequences, 13% seen once, with roughly 0.5% in the top ten. The specimen comprised CD4+ T cells sorted from PBMCs, sampled 45 days after the yellow fever booster vaccination. Receptors were obtained from a man aged 25 to 40 who received the YFV17D yellow fever vaccine.

The gene calls are TRBV20-1 and TRBJ2-7; D might be TRBD2 (6 bases). CDR1 is DFQATT, CDR2 SNEGSKA, per germline (reference sequence). Trimming left V 3 bases short and J 1 base short, with 10 bases between. The CDR3 is made up of 13 amino acids. The CDR3 loop is CSASYGGSYEQYF. The CDR3 DNA is TGCAGTGCTAGTTACGGGGGATCCTACGAGCAGTACTTC.

This clonotype occurred many times. CDR3 protein: CASSLQGAPGETQYF. For the CDR3, the DNA is TGTGCCAGCAGTTTGCAGGGGGCACCTGGGGAGACCCAGTACTTC. The chain links TRBV28 to TRBJ2-5; 8 nucleotides align to TRBD1. Germline CDR1 is MDHEN and CDR2 is SYDVKM. The CDR3 consists of 15 residues. The junction had 8 bases not matched to a gene; V was cut back by 3 bases and J by 5 bases.

This clonotype has only a few counts. The genes are TRBV25-1 and TRBJ2-7; tentatively, D is TRBD2 (6 bases). CDR1 is MGHDK, CDR2 SYGVNS, per germline. V lost 1 base, J lost 1 base, and 11 bases lay in between. The CDR3 totals 15 residues. DNA of the CDR3: TGTGCCAGCAGTGAATCCGGGACTTCTTCCTACGAGCAGTACTTC. It specifies CASSESGTSSYEQYF.

This clonotype was counted between two and nine times. The CDR3 DNA reads TGTGCCAGCAGCTTACTTTCGACCGACGAGCAGTACTTC. Protein product: CASSLLSTDEQYF. The chain is built from TRBV7-9 and TRBJ2-7; D is uncertain. The CDR3 is 13 residues long. Trimming removed 2 bases from V and 5 bases from J, with 10 bases in between. Germline assignment: CDR1 SEHNR and CDR2 FQNEAQ (reference sequence).

The V and J genes are TRBV9 and TRBJ2-2; 9 bases line up with TRBD1. This CDR3 comprises 15 residues. From germline, CDR1 is SGDLS and CDR2 YYNGEE. After removal of 3 bases from V and 7 bases from J, the junction contained 7 bases not matched to a gene. The CDR3 DNA follows: TGTGCCAGCAGCGGTTCGGGACAGGGCGACGGGGAGCTGTTTTTT. It translates to CASSGSGQGDGELFF.

This clonotype was seen only a few times. The rearrangement links TRBV4-2 to TRBJ1-2; D gene uncertain. The V end was cut by 6 bases, the J end by 1 base, with 15 bases between. The CDR3 is 15 residues long. Germline assignment: CDR1 LGHNA and CDR2 YNFKEQ. The CDR3 region is CASRPGSNSNYGYTF. CDR3 nucleotides: TGTGCCAGCAGGCCTGGATCCAACAGTAACTATGGCTACACCTTC.

V and J are TRBV4-2 and TRBJ2-3; the match to TRBD2 covers 9 bases. Germline V gene lookup returns CDR1 LGHNA and CDR2 YNFKEQ. CDR3 length: 16 amino acids. Trimming removed 3 bases from V and 3 bases from J; junction bases left unmatched: 7. The CDR3 bases are TGTGCCAGCAGCCAGGGGATAGCGGGAGCAACAGATACGCAGTATTTT. Protein: CASSQGIAGATDTQYF.

This clonotype was seen a few times. The J gene is TRBJ2-2, the V gene TRBV30; possibly TRBD2 for D (5 bases). V was pared by 4 bases and J by 4 bases, with 25 bases between. This CDR3 has 18 amino acids. CDR1 is GTSNPN and CDR2 is SVGIG in the germline V gene (reference sequence). The CDR3 spells CAWNPGRGYSTPTGELFF. The CDR3 nucleotides are TGTGCCTGGAACCCGGGCCGGGGTTATTCCACCCCCACCGGGGAGCTGTTTTTT.

This clonotype was detected a few times. This chain joins TRBV6-1 and TRBJ2-1; D is perhaps TRBD1 (6 bases). Trimming cost V 6 bases and J 7 bases, with 19 bases left between them. Germline V gives CDR1 MNHNS, CDR2 SASEGT. The CDR3 length is 15 residues. The CDR3 protein is CASSHPGRGVNEQFF. The CDR3 DNA is TGTGCCAGCAGCCACCCGGGCAGGGGAGTTAATGAGCAGTTCTTC.

This clonotype was observed many times. The chain is built from TRBV7-2 and TRBJ2-3, with 11 nucleotides matching TRBD2. The V gene end was trimmed by 3 bases and the J gene end by 2 bases; junction bases not matched to a gene: 1. The V gene's germline CDR1 is SGHTA and CDR2 FQGNSA. This CDR3 spans 15 amino acids. The CDR3 coding sequence is TGTGCCAGCAGCTTGGGACTAGCGGTCACAGATACGCAGTATTTT. Its protein is CASSLGLAVTDTQYF.

This clonotype has only a few counts. The J gene is TRBJ2-7, the V gene TRBV12-3 or TRBV12-4, with a tentative D call TRBD1 (8 bases). The CDR3 is 15 amino acids. V lost 4 bases, J lost 3 bases, and 16 bases lay in between. CDR3 protein: CASSWGGQVFYEQYF. Here the CDR3 DNA reads TGTGCCAGCAGTTGGGGGGGACAGGTATTCTACGAGCAGTACTTC.

The V call is TRBV20-1, the J call TRBJ2-1; maybe TRBD2 (6 bases). This CDR3 contains 14 residues. V was trimmed by 0 bases and J by 7 bases, leaving 13 bases between them. The germline V gene encodes CDR1 DFQATT and CDR2 SNEGSKA (reference sequence). CDR3 nucleotides: TGCAGTGCTAGAGACGGGAGCGGTGGAAATGAGCAGTTCTTC. This sequence encodes CSARDGSGGNEQFF.

The chain links TRBV20-1 to TRBJ2-1, with TRBD2 matching over 7 bases. The CDR3 contains 15 residues. From germline, CDR1 is DFQATT and CDR2 SNEGSKA (reference sequence). V lost 5 bases to trimming and J lost 3 bases; unmatched junction nucleotides: 10. CDR3 in DNA: TGCAGTGCTGCCCCAGCGGGATCCTACTACAATGAGCAGTTCTTC. Translation gives CSAAPAGSYYNEQFF.

The V call is TRBV10-3, the J call TRBJ2-5; 8 nucleotides line up with TRBD2. The germline V gene has CDR1 ENHRY and CDR2 SYGVKD. Unmatched junction bases numbered 2, after V lost 10 bases and J lost 1 base. The CDR3 covers 12 residues. The chain's CDR3 is CASGRSQETQYF. The CDR3 nucleotides read TGTGCCAGCGGGAGGTCCCAAGAGACCCAGTACTTC.

The chain is built from TRBV2 and TRBJ1-4; D uncertain. The CDR3 spans 13 residues. From germline, CDR1 is SNHLY and CDR2 FYNNEI. V lost 3 bases and J lost 5, with 7 bases in between. CDR3: CASSDGPNEKLFF. The CDR3 coding sequence is TGTGCCAGCAGTGACGGCCCCAATGAAAAACTGTTTTTT.

This rearrangement joins TRBV23-1 to TRBJ2-1; D might be TRBD2 (5 bases). TRBV23-1 is given ORF status, its function remaining uncertain. V lost 0 bases, J lost 9 bases, and 9 bases lay in between. The CDR3 is 13 residues long. The CDR3 loop reads CASSQSGSCEQFF. CDR3 coding DNA: TGCGCCAGCAGTCAATCGGGGAGTTGTGAGCAGTTCTTC.

V gene TRBV12-3 or TRBV12-4 combines with J gene TRBJ2-5; 8 bases map to TRBD1. This CDR3 comprises 15 residues. The ends lost 4 bases at V and 1 base at J; junction bases unmatched: 5. The CDR3 region has the DNA TGTGCCAGCAGTTGGGGAGGACAGGGCCAAGAGACCCAGTACTTC. Translating gives CASSWGGQGQETQYF.

The V call is TRBV5-1, the J call TRBJ2-1; D is possibly TRBD2 (6 bases). The germline CDR1 and CDR2 sequences are SGHRS and YFSETQ. V lost 6 bases, J lost 0 bases, and 13 bases lay in between. CDR3 length equals 15 residues. The CDR3 DNA follows: TGCGCCAGCACGGTGGAGGGGACCTCCTACAATGAGCAGTTCTTC. It translates to CASTVEGTSYNEQFF.

This chain joins TRBV7-2 and TRBJ1-1; 10 bases map to TRBD1. Germline V gene sequence: CDR1 SGHTA, CDR2 FQGNSA. The CDR3 contains 16 residues. The V and J ends lost 3 bases and 3 bases, in that order; junction bases with no gene match: 7. CDR3: CASSLGQGYSDTEAFF. The DNA for the CDR3 is TGTGCCAGCAGCTTGGGACAGGGGTATTCAGACACTGAAGCTTTCTTT.

The V call is TRBV20-1, the J call TRBJ1-5, with TRBD1 matching over 7 bases. CDR1 DFQATT and CDR2 SNEGSKA come from the germline V gene (reference sequence). With 6 bases clipped from V and 4 bases from J, the junction kept 6 bases outside the gene matches. The CDR3 covers 13 residues. In DNA form, the CDR3 reads TGCAGTGCCCCCGACAGGGAAAATCAGCCCCAGCATTTT. This gives the protein CSAPDRENQPQHF.

In this sample, this clonotype turned up many times. The chain employs TRBV28 and TRBJ2-2; D unresolved. The CDR3 extends over 18 amino acids. Germline lookup yields CDR1 MDHEN and CDR2 SYDVKM. Trimming cost V 8 bases and J 1 base, with 23 bases left between them. The CDR3 region has the DNA TGTGCCAGCTCCGACAACCCCCGCGTGGGTCGGAACACCGGGGAGCTGTTTTTT. This sequence encodes CASSDNPRVGRNTGELFF.

The chain joins TRBV27 to TRBJ2-3; 7 bases agree with TRBD1. The CDR3 runs to 14 residues. Germline V gene sequence: CDR1 MNHEY, CDR2 SMNVEV (reference sequence). With 2 bases clipped from V and 8 bases from J, the junction kept 7 bases outside the gene matches. CDR3 loop: CASSLDRALVTQYF. For the CDR3, the DNA is TGTGCCAGCAGTTTAGACAGGGCGTTGGTTACGCAGTATTTT.

The chain recombines TRBV5-1 with TRBJ1-1; 8 bases fit TRBD1. The CDR3 sequence is 15 residues long. V lost 0 bases, J lost 5 bases, and 6 bases stayed unmatched. Germline V gene lookup returns CDR1 SGHRS and CDR2 YFSETQ. This chain's CDR3 is CASSLEGQGETEAFF. DNA of the CDR3: TGCGCCAGCAGCTTGGAAGGACAGGGAGAAACTGAAGCTTTCTTT.